The 19 T cell receptor beta chains listed next were all sequenced from one sample in a study of T cells in women clearing cervical HPV infection. Sequencing was performed with immunoSEQ multiplex PCR; in TCRdb, only in-frame clones are kept and a portion is missing. The sample totals tens of thousands of clones. Sample: blood buffy coat. These receptors all come from a woman between 18 and 70 years old with a cervical HPV16 infection that either progressed to CIN3+ or cleared (not recorded which).

On this clone: The CDR3 end lies 3 residues beyond the end of the read and is filled in from the germline J gene. The rearrangement joins TRBV11-2 to TRBJ2-6; maybe TRBD1 (5 bases). This CDR3 comprises 15 residues. With 6 bases removed from V and 2 bases from J, the gap between germline ends came to 11 bases. Germline CDR1 and CDR2: SGHAT and FQNNGV. The covered CDR3 bases are TGTGCCAGCAGATCCCTCAGGGCTGGGGCCAACGTC. Residues: CASRSLRAGANV. The CDR3 as a whole reads CASRSLRAGANVLTF.

Note on this clone: The CDR3 extends 3 residues past the end of the read, so its final part is completed from the germline J gene. The V call is TRBV19, the J call TRBJ2-3; TRBD2 agrees at 8 bases. The length of the CDR3 is 15 residues. Germline-derived CDR1 and CDR2 are LNHDA and SQIVND (reference sequence). The sequenced CDR3 bases are TGTGCCAGTAGTCCCCAGGGGAGCGGGGGAGAGACG. Its protein product is CASSPQGSGGET. The CDR3 in full is CASSPQGSGGETQYF.

A word on this clone: The missing CDR3 end, 3 residues past where the read stops, is filled in from the germline J gene. The chain employs TRBV5-4 and TRBJ2-2, with 10 bases identical to TRBD2. This CDR3 region has 14 residues. J was trimmed by 8 bases and V by 6 bases; bases with no gene match: 7. Germline V gene sequence: CDR1 SGHNT, CDR2 YYREEE (reference sequence). This CDR3 is CASTLAGVQGELFF. The covered CDR3 bases are TGTGCCAGCACGCTAGCGGGAGTTCAGGGGGAG.

As to this clone: The read ends 3 residues shy of where the CDR3 ends; the end is completed using the germline J gene. The gene calls are TRBV6-2 or TRBV6-3 and TRBJ2-5; 8 bases line up with TRBD1. From germline, CDR1 is MNHEY and CDR2 SVGEGT. The CDR3 runs 16 residues. Unmatched junction bases numbered 8, after V lost 2 bases and J lost 3 bases. The CDR3 bases that were read are TGTGCCAGCAGTTACACGCATTGGACAGGGAAAGAGACC. This codes for CASSYTHWTGKET. The CDR3 in its entirety is CASSYTHWTGKETQYF.

About this clone: Read data end 3 residues before the CDR3 end; the end is taken from the germline J gene. The chain recombines TRBV7-9 with TRBJ1-1; no firm D call. The CDR3 spans 14 residues. Germline lookup yields CDR1 SEHNR and CDR2 FQNEAQ (reference sequence). V lost 1 base, J lost 4 bases, and 10 bases lay in between. CDR3 protein: CASSLGGLGTEAFF. The sequenced CDR3 bases are TGTGCCAGCAGCTTAGGAGGGTTGGGCACTGAA.

As for this clone: The read falls 3 residues short of the CDR3 end, and the missing part is taken from the germline J gene. J is TRBJ1-1 and V is TRBV11-2; D perhaps matches TRBD1 (5 bases). V lost 3 bases, J lost 0 bases, and 11 bases lay in between. The CDR3 consists of 15 residues. The germline V gene encodes CDR1 SGHAT and CDR2 FQNNGV. The CDR3 bases that were read are TGTGCCAGCAGCTTTTATCGGGGGATGAACACTGAA. Its translation is CASSFYRGMNTE. The entire CDR3 protein is CASSFYRGMNTEAFF. Full variable domain (remainder filled in from reference TRBV11-2 and TRBJ1-1): EAGVAQSPRYKIIEKRQSVAFWCNPISGHATLYWYQQILGQGPKLLIQFQNNGVVDDSQLPKDRFSAERLKGVDSTLKIQPAKLEDSAVYLCASSFYRGMNTEAFFGQGTRLTVV.

Turning to this clone: The CDR3 end falls 3 residues outside the read, so it is completed with the germline J gene. This rearrangement joins TRBV7-6 to TRBJ2-6; weak D call: TRBD2 (6 bases). Germline CDR1 is SGHVS and CDR2 is FNYEAQ. The CDR3 has 13 residues. Incomplete CDR3 DNA: TGTGCCAGCAGCCCCGACTGGGGGGAGGTC. Translation: CASSPDWGEV. The whole CDR3 region reads CASSPDWGEVLTF. Combining the CDR3 with reference TRBV7-6 and TRBJ2-6 gives the whole variable domain GAGVSQSPRYKVTKRGQDVALRCDPISGHVSLYWYRQALGQGPEFLTYFNYEAQQDKSGLPNDRFSAERPEGSISTLTIQRTEQRDSAMYRCASSPDWGEVLTFGAGSRLTVL.

Note on this clone: The missing CDR3 end, 3 residues past where the read stops, is filled in from the germline J gene. This sequence joins TRBV30 and TRBJ1-4; D unclear. The V end was cut by 1 base, the J end by 3 bases, with 12 bases between. This CDR3 spans 15 amino acids. Germline lookup yields CDR1 GTSNPN and CDR2 SVGIG (reference sequence). The CDR3 sequence: CAWSEKGIANEKLFF. CDR3 DNA (partial): TGTGCCTGGAGTGAGAAGGGTATTGCTAATGAAAAA.

Details on this clone: Coverage ceases 3 residues before the CDR3 finishes, and the germline J gene fills in the end. The rearrangement links TRBV11-2 to TRBJ2-6; tentatively, D is TRBD1 (6 bases). Germline loops: CDR1 SGHAT, CDR2 FQNNGV. V was pared by 5 bases and J by 6 bases, with 14 bases between. The CDR3 is made up of 15 amino acids. The chain's CDR3 is CASSPIQGPANVLTF. The part of the CDR3 DNA that was read is TGTGCCAGCAGCCCTATACAGGGCCCGGCCAACGTC. Full variable domain (missing parts from reference TRBV11-2 and TRBJ2-6): EAGVAQSPRYKIIEKRQSVAFWCNPISGHATLYWYQQILGQGPKLLIQFQNNGVVDDSQLPKDRFSAERLKGVDSTLKIQPAKLEDSAVYLCASSPIQGPANVLTFGAGSRLTVL.

With regard to this clone: The read terminates 3 residues ahead of where the CDR3 ends, so the germline J gene completes it. The gene calls are TRBV7-9 and TRBJ2-5; possible D gene TRBD2, 5 bases. This CDR3 has 14 residues. The V gene's germline CDR1 is SEHNR and CDR2 FQNEAQ (reference sequence). V lost 3 bases, J lost 1 base, and 9 bases lay in between. CDR3 bases read: TGTGCCAGCAGCTTCCGGGGTTTCCAAGAGACC. Its translation is CASSFRGFQET. The entire CDR3 sequence reads CASSFRGFQETQYF.

With respect to this clone: The missing CDR3 end, 3 residues past where the read stops, is filled in from the germline J gene. The V call is TRBV4-1, the J call TRBJ2-7, with TRBD2 identical over 11 bases. The germline gives CDR1 MGHRA, CDR2 YSYEKL. The CDR3 contains 18 residues. Trimming at V came to 3 bases and at J to 6 bases, leaving 16 bases not matched to a gene. Incomplete CDR3 DNA: TGCGCCAGCAGCCACCCAAACCGGGTAGCGGGAGGGCCCCTCGAG. Protein: CASSHPNRVAGGPLE. The CDR3 in its entirety is CASSHPNRVAGGPLEQYF.

Comments on this clone: The read finishes 3 residues shy of the CDR3 end, and the germline J gene is used to complete it. The chain recombines TRBV28 with TRBJ2-7; a possible D gene is TRBD1 (6 bases). The CDR3 has 15 amino acids. Germline V gene data show CDR1 as MDHEN and CDR2 as SYDVKM. V was clipped by 4 bases and J by 2 bases, with 15 bases between them. The CDR3 region is CASSSYGTLTYEQYF. Partial CDR3 DNA: TGTGCCAGCAGTTCTTACGGGACACTTACCTACGAG.

The CDR3 spells CASSQGGLAAPYEQYF. Incomplete CDR3 DNA: TGCGCCAGCAGCCAAGGGGGACTAGCGGCCCCCTACGAG. V is TRBV4-1 and J is TRBJ2-7; TRBD2 aligns across 11 bases. The missing CDR3 end, 3 residues past where the read stops, is filled in from the germline J gene. CDR1 and CDR2 from the germline V gene are MGHRA and YSYEKL. The CDR3 extends over 16 amino acids. The V and J ends lost 1 base and 2 bases, in that order; junction bases with no gene match: 4.

For this clone: Read data end 3 residues before the CDR3 end; the end is taken from the germline J gene. This chain connects TRBV7-2 to TRBJ1-5; a weak D match, TRBD1 (5 bases). Germline values: CDR1 SGHTA, CDR2 FQGNSA. This CDR3 has 14 residues. Trimming pared 5 bases from V and 3 bases from J, leaving 11 bases between. CDR3: CASSAGLNNQPQHF. CDR3 DNA (partial): TGTGCCAGCAGCGCGGGACTGAACAATCAGCCC.

Turning to this clone: The read halts 3 residues ahead of the CDR3 end, with the missing end drawn from the germline J gene. The chain joins TRBV18 to TRBJ1-1; TRBD1 agrees at 10 bases. Germline V lookup: CDR1 KGHSH, CDR2 LQKENI. This CDR3 has 16 residues. V shed 4 bases and J 0 bases; nucleotides not matched to a gene: 5. The CDR3 loop reads CASSQGQGRVNTEAFF. The sequenced CDR3 bases are TGTGCCAGCTCACAGGGACAGGGGAGGGTGAACACTGAA. The variable domain in full, with the rest retrieved from reference TRBV18 and TRBJ1-1, is NAGVMQNPRHLVRRRGQEARLRCSPMKGHSHVYWYRQLPEEGLKFMVYLQKENIIDESGMPKERFSAEFPKEGPSILRIQQVVRGDSAAYFCASSQGQGRVNTEAFFGQGTRLTVV.

Regarding this clone: Read data end 3 residues before the CDR3 end; the end is taken from the germline J gene. This chain links TRBV7-9 with TRBJ2-1; D remains ambiguous. Germline V gives CDR1 SEHNR, CDR2 FQNEAQ (reference sequence). V was clipped by 1 base and J by 7 bases, with 5 bases between them. The CDR3 consists of 12 residues. The part of the CDR3 DNA that was read is TGTGCCAGCAGCTTAGATCAGAATGAG. Translated, it gives CASSLDQNE. The entire CDR3 protein is CASSLDQNEQFF.

Details on this clone: The read terminates 3 residues before the CDR3 end, so the remaining end is supplied by the germline J gene. The V call is TRBV5-1, the J call TRBJ2-1, with a possible D match to TRBD2 (5 bases). Germline CDR1 is SGHRS and CDR2 is YFSETQ. With 1 base removed from V and 4 bases from J, the gap between germline ends came to 9 bases. The CDR3 consists of 14 residues. The part of the CDR3 DNA that was read is TGCGCCAGCAGCTTGCGGGGTCAGTACAATGAG. It specifies CASSLRGQYNE. In full, the CDR3 is CASSLRGQYNEQFF.

CDR3 bases read: TGTGCCAGCTCACCCGACACTGCGGATACG. Amino acids: CASSPDTADT. The whole CDR3 protein reads CASSPDTADTQYF. The V and J genes are TRBV18 and TRBJ2-3; D unclear. Sequencing ends 3 residues short of the CDR3 end; the germline J gene provides the rest. This CDR3 spans 13 amino acids. Trimming took off 3 bases at V and 6 bases at J, with 10 bases between the two ends. Germline V CDR1 and CDR2: KGHSH, LQKENI.

As to this clone: The DNA ends 3 residues before the CDR3 does, and the rest of the CDR3 is filled in from the germline J gene. The gene calls are TRBV7-2 and TRBJ1-2; D is perhaps TRBD1 (5 bases). This CDR3 is 12 amino acids long. CDR1 is SGHTA and CDR2 is FQGNSA in the germline V gene. This chain's CDR3 is CASSFIGQGYTF. CDR3 bases read: TGTGCCAGCAGCTTTATAGGACAAGGG.